One sample yielded the 16 T cell receptor beta chains listed below, sequenced in a study of OX40 agonist ivuxolimab in advanced cancers. Using immunoSEQ multiplex PCR, the repertoire was profiled, and TCRdb retains in-frame clones only, with some absent. The table includes tens of thousands of clones, about 88% detected once. The sequences come from CD4+ or CD8+ T cells sorted from blood, collected in a trial of the OX40 agonist ivuxolimab. The receptors come from an adult with an advanced solid tumor such as melanoma, head and neck, liver or kidney cancer.

The J gene is TRBJ2-7, the V gene TRBV7-9; a possible D gene is TRBD2 (6 bases). V was clipped by 6 bases and J by 5 bases, with 23 bases between them. Looked up from germline, CDR1 is SEHNR and CDR2 is FQNEAQ (reference sequence). This CDR3 has 16 amino acids. In DNA form, the CDR3 reads TGTGCCAGCAGTCCACTCAGGCGTACGGGACTCCACGAGCAGTACTTC. It is translated as CASSPLRRTGLHEQYF.

J is TRBJ2-3 and V is TRBV19, with TRBD1 matching over 12 bases. The CDR3 length is 17 residues. J was trimmed by 1 base and V by 4 bases; bases with no gene match: 6. Germline CDR1 is LNHDA and CDR2 is SQIVND (reference sequence). The CDR3 DNA follows: TGTGCCAGTAGTACACCGGGACAGGGGGCAGGCACAGATACGCAGTATTTT. This encodes CASSTPGQGAGTDTQYF.

The CDR3 loop is CASAAGRDIQYF. The DNA for the CDR3 is TGTGCCAGCGCTGCGGGCCGGGACATTCAGTACTTC. V and J are TRBV6-6 and TRBJ2-4; D may be TRBD2 (5 bases). The germline gives CDR1 MNHNY, CDR2 SVGAGI (reference sequence). The CDR3 runs 12 residues. With 8 bases removed from V and 8 bases from J, the gap between germline ends came to 13 bases.

This rearrangement joins TRBV6-6 to TRBJ1-1; 9 positions match TRBD1. Per germline, CDR1 MNHNY and CDR2 SVGAGI (reference sequence). The V segment lost 6 bases and the J segment 11 bases; nucleotides outside the gene matches: 7. CDR3 size: 12 residues. The chain's CDR3 is CASRHGTGMAFF. DNA for the CDR3: TGTGCCAGCAGACATGGGACAGGGATGGCTTTCTTT.

V and J are TRBV4-3 and TRBJ2-2; 8 nucleotides agree with TRBD1. The germline V gene encodes CDR1 LGHNA and CDR2 YSLEER. V lost 4 bases, J lost 4 bases, and 5 bases stayed unmatched. The CDR3 consists of 15 residues. DNA of the CDR3: TGCGCCAGCAGCCCCGACAGGGGCAGCACCGGGGAGCTGTTTTTT. This gives the protein CASSPDRGSTGELFF.

The J gene is TRBJ1-1, the V gene TRBV7-9; D not resolved. Trimming cost V 3 bases and J 1 base, with 12 bases left between them. Germline V gene sequence: CDR1 SEHNR, CDR2 FQNEAQ (reference sequence). The CDR3 extends over 15 amino acids. The CDR3 region has the DNA TGTGCCAGCAGCTTGGAGGAGTGGGGGAACACTGAAGCTTTCTTT. Translating it yields CASSLEEWGNTEAFF.

Worth noting for this clone: One junction end does not reproduce the germline sequence, and a read error may be involved. The gene calls are TRBV7-7 and TRBJ2-2, with 9 positions matching TRBD2. In germline, CDR1 is SSHAT, CDR2 FNYEAQ (reference sequence). The CDR3 spans 15 residues. The CDR3 sequence: CASSLERGAPGELFF. As DNA, the CDR3 is TGTGCTAGCAGCTTAGAGCGGGGGGCCCCCGGGGAGCTGTTTTTT.

The rearrangement uses TRBV28 and TRBJ1-1; the match to TRBD1 covers 8 bases. The junction had 7 bases not matched to a gene; V was cut back by 4 bases and J by 6 bases. The CDR3 is 14 residues long. CDR1 is MDHEN and CDR2 is SYDVKM in the germline V gene. The CDR3 nucleotides are TGTGCCAGCAGTTCGACGGGACAGGTGGCTGAAGCTTTCTTT. Its protein product is CASSSTGQVAEAFF.

This clone was detected once. This chain connects TRBV6-5 to TRBJ2-5, with TRBD1 identical over 11 bases. Trimming took 11 bases from V and 13 from J; bases not matched to a gene: 18. This CDR3 has 14 amino acids. Germline V lookup: CDR1 MNHEY, CDR2 SVGAGI. DNA for the CDR3: TGTGCCGCTGGTGCGGGACAGGGGGGCGGCATGCGGTACTTC. Protein sequence: CAAGAGQGGGMRYF.

The chain combines TRBV9 with TRBJ2-7; no definite D call. V was trimmed by 0 bases and J by 3 bases, leaving 13 bases between them. The CDR3 has 15 amino acids. Per germline, CDR1 SGDLS and CDR2 YYNGEE. CDR3 sequence (DNA): TGTGCCAGCAGCGTAGATCCGGCGCTTGTCTACGAGCAGTACTTC. Encoded protein: CASSVDPALVYEQYF.

The genes are TRBV6-5 and TRBJ1-4; D is unresolved. V dropped 5 bases and J dropped 10 bases, with 11 bases sitting between them. The CDR3 covers 12 residues. Germline values: CDR1 MNHEY, CDR2 SVGAGI. The CDR3, as DNA: TGTGCCAGCAGTAGAGAGGTGGGAAAACTGTTTTTT. This sequence encodes CASSREVGKLFF.

This rearrangement joins TRBV18 to TRBJ1-1, with D possibly TRBD1 on 5 matching bases. The CDR3 covers 14 residues. The germline gives CDR1 KGHSH, CDR2 LQKENI. V lost 6 bases, J lost 0 bases, and 11 bases lay in between. The CDR3 sequence: CASSQDRLNTEAFF. In DNA, the CDR3 is TGTGCCAGCTCTCAAGACAGACTGAACACTGAAGCTTTCTTT.

The V and J genes are TRBV6-1 and TRBJ1-5; D may be TRBD1 (5 bases). The V gene's germline CDR1 is MNHNS and CDR2 SASEGT. The CDR3 consists of 12 residues. The CDR3 sequence is CGTRGSDQPQHF. The DNA for the CDR3 is TGTGGTACGCGGGGGTCAGATCAGCCCCAGCATTTT.

The chain has TRBV2 and TRBJ1-6; D gene unclear. The CDR3 is 12 residues long. Germline V gene lookup returns CDR1 SNHLY and CDR2 FYNNEI. V lost 7 bases, J lost 6 bases, and 7 bases lay in between. The CDR3 coding sequence is TGTGCCAGCACCCCTGGTAATTCACCCCTCCACTTT. Its translation is CASTPGNSPLHF. Looking up the rest from reference TRBV2 and TRBJ1-6 gives the full variable domain: EPEVTQTPSHQVTQMGQEVILRCVPISNHLYFYWYRQILGQKVEFLVSFYNNEISEKSEIFDDQFSVERPDGSNFTLKIRSTKLEDSAMYFCASTPGNSPLHFGNGTRLTVT.

The V and J genes are TRBV10-3 and TRBJ2-2; D not resolved. V was shortened by 6 bases and J by 4 bases, with 18 bases between the two germline ends. Germline V gives CDR1 ENHRY, CDR2 SYGVKD. This CDR3 is built from 16 residues. CDR3 sequence (DNA): TGTGCCATCAGCCCCCTTTTTAGGTGGTCCACCGGGGAGCTGTTTTTT. This encodes CAISPLFRWSTGELFF.

The CDR3 here is CASSSTKVQFF. DNA for the CDR3: TGTGCCAGCAGTTCCACTAAGGTGCAGTTCTTC. The chain carries TRBV28 and TRBJ2-1; unclear D gene. CDR1 is MDHEN and CDR2 is SYDVKM in the germline V gene. The CDR3 length is 11 residues. The germline V and J ends were trimmed by 4 bases and 12 bases, with 10 bases remaining between them.